One and the same sample provided the 14 T cell receptor beta chains below, sequenced in a study of technical replicates of blood from a handful of donors. The assay was immunoSEQ multiplex PCR, and TCRdb's table has in-frame clones only and misses some. The sample shows about 80,000 clones, 95% to 98% of them seen only once. The specimen was T cells isolated from PBMCs. The origin of the receptors is a human donor in good health.

The J gene is TRBJ1-1, the V gene TRBV10-3, with TRBD1 as a possible D gene (5 bases). Looked up from germline, CDR1 is ENHRY and CDR2 is SYGVKD. This CDR3 spans 15 amino acids. Trimming removed 8 bases from V and 1 base from J, with 17 bases in between. The CDR3 region is CAIRKQDGQNTEAFF. The CDR3 nucleotides read TGTGCCATCCGGAAACAGGACGGACAGAACACTGAAGCTTTCTTT.

The rearrangement joins TRBV28 to TRBJ2-7; 11 positions agree with TRBD2. The length of the CDR3 is 14 residues. Germline assignment: CDR1 MDHEN and CDR2 SYDVKM. J was trimmed by 1 base and V by 7 bases; bases with no gene match: 3. The CDR3 coding sequence is TGTGCCAGCAATAGACTAGCGGGATCCTACGAGCAGTACTTC. Its translation: CASNRLAGSYEQYF.

The chain uses TRBV5-4 and TRBJ2-3; 8 nucleotides match TRBD1. This CDR3 is 14 amino acids long. Germline V gene lookup returns CDR1 SGHNT and CDR2 YYREEE (reference sequence). V lost 4 bases and J lost 1; bases outside the gene matches: 2. CDR3 coding DNA: TGTGCCAGCAGCCCGGGACAGGGCACAGATACGCAGTATTTT. This encodes CASSPGQGTDTQYF. Complete variable domain (other parts from reference TRBV5-4 and TRBJ2-3): ETGVTQSPTHLIKTRGQQVTLRCSSQSGHNTVSWYQQALGQGPQFIFQYYREEENGRGNFPPRFSGLQFPNYSSELNVNALELDDSALYLCASSPGQGTDTQYFGPGTRLTVL.

This rearrangement joins TRBV9 to TRBJ1-3, with TRBD1 matching over 12 bases. CDR1 is SGDLS and CDR2 is YYNGEE in the germline V gene. After removal of 3 bases from V and 6 bases from J, the junction contained 1 base not matched to a gene. The CDR3 consists of 14 residues. The CDR3 here is CASSGDRGQNTIYF. The CDR3 DNA reads as TGTGCCAGCAGCGGGGACAGGGGGCAAAACACCATATATTTT.

V and J are TRBV5-6 and TRBJ2-3; 11 nucleotides line up with TRBD2. V shed 2 bases and J 5 bases; nucleotides not matched to a gene: 7. CDR3 size: 16 residues. Looked up from germline, CDR1 is SGHDT and CDR2 is YYEEEE. The CDR3 DNA is TGTGCCAGCAGCTTAGTGTTAGCGGGAGGGAAAGATACGCAGTATTTT. It codes for CASSLVLAGGKDTQYF.

The V and J genes are TRBV6-1 and TRBJ2-1, with D perhaps TRBD2 (5 bases). The germline V gene has CDR1 MNHNS and CDR2 SASEGT. CDR3 length: 15 residues. The V end lost 6 bases, the J end lost 6 bases, and 18 bases lay between the germline ends. The CDR3 spells CASSEYTSYGNEQFF. In nucleotides, the CDR3 is TGTGCCAGCAGCGAATACACTAGTTACGGCAATGAGCAGTTCTTC.

The chain has TRBV7-3 and TRBJ2-1; TRBD2 matches at 9 bases. There are 14 residues in the CDR3. Germline CDR1 reads SGHTA; CDR2 reads FQGTGA. V lost 3 bases to trimming and J lost 9 bases; unmatched junction nucleotides: 6. Here the CDR3 reads CASSFIAGVGEQFF. CDR3 bases: TGTGCCAGCAGCTTTATAGCGGGAGTGGGTGAGCAGTTCTTC.

The chain carries TRBV5-1 and TRBJ1-1, with D perhaps TRBD1 (5 bases). Trimming cost V 1 base and J 2 bases, with 9 bases left between them. This CDR3 has 14 residues. Germline CDR1 is SGHRS and CDR2 is YFSETQ. The CDR3 protein is CASSLKTENTEAFF. The CDR3 DNA follows: TGCGCCAGCAGCTTGAAGACAGAAAACACTGAAGCTTTCTTT. Looking up the rest from reference TRBV5-1 and TRBJ1-1 gives the full variable domain: KAGVTQTPRYLIKTRGQQVTLSCSPISGHRSVSWYQQTPGQGLQFLFEYFSETQRNKGNFPGRFSGRQFSNSRSEMNVSTLELGDSALYLCASSLKTENTEAFFGQGTRLTVV.

CDR3: CASSFSADYYEQYF. CDR3 nucleotide sequence: TGTGCCAGCAGCTTCTCCGCAGATTACTACGAGCAGTACTTC. The gene calls are TRBV7-2 and TRBJ2-7; D gene uncertain. Germline values: CDR1 SGHTA, CDR2 FQGNSA. The CDR3 length is 14 residues. V gave up 3 bases and J gave up 3 bases, with 12 bases separating them. Variable domain in full (rest from reference TRBV7-2 and TRBJ2-7): GAGVSQSPSNKVTEKGKDVELRCDPISGHTALYWYRQSLGQGLEFLIYFQGNSAPDKSGLPSDRFSAERTGGSVSTLTIQRTQQEDSAVYLCASSFSADYYEQYFGPGTRLTVT.

V usage is TRBV15 and J usage is TRBJ2-5, with D maybe TRBD2 (6 bases). The CDR3 is made up of 14 amino acids. Germline V gives CDR1 LNHNV, CDR2 YYDKDF (reference sequence). Trimming cost V 5 bases and J 5 bases, with 15 bases left between them. The chain's CDR3 is CATSPPGGEETQYF. The CDR3 DNA follows: TGTGCCACCAGCCCCCCCGGCGGGGAGGAGACCCAGTACTTC.

The CDR3: CATTRGGEQPQHF. The CDR3, as DNA: TGTGCCACCACCAGAGGGGGGGAACAGCCCCAGCATTTT. J is TRBJ1-5 and V is TRBV19; weak D call: TRBD1 (6 bases). V lost 10 bases and J 7 bases, leaving 17 bases between the germline ends. The CDR3 has 13 residues. From germline, CDR1 is LNHDA and CDR2 SQIVND (reference sequence).

The J gene is TRBJ1-5, the V gene TRBV6-6; no firm D call. This CDR3 contains 14 residues. Germline V CDR1 and CDR2: MNHNY, SVGAGI (reference sequence). The V end was cut by 2 bases, the J end by 5 bases, with 10 bases between. The CDR3, as DNA: TGTGCCAGCAGTTACCAGCTGGGAGATCAGCCCCAGCATTTT. Residues: CASSYQLGDQPQHF.

This chain joins TRBV5-1 and TRBJ1-1, with D unresolved. From germline, CDR1 is SGHRS and CDR2 YFSETQ. V gave up 0 bases and J gave up 7 bases, with 7 bases separating them. The CDR3 spans 12 residues. The CDR3 region has the DNA TGCGCCAGCAGCTTGGACTTCATTGAAGCTTTCTTT. This encodes CASSLDFIEAFF.

V and J are TRBV6-1 and TRBJ2-7; D might be TRBD1 (6 bases). The germline gives CDR1 MNHNS, CDR2 SASEGT. V dropped 3 bases and J dropped 0 bases, with 15 bases sitting between them. The CDR3 is 16 residues long. The CDR3 DNA is TGTGCCAGCAGTGACCGACAGGCCACCATCTCCTACGAGCAGTACTTC. Amino acids: CASSDRQATISYEQYF.